This TCR beta chain was sequenced in a study of blood T cells in healthy people across ages. Study outcomes and limitations: Observed TCR beta diversity showed a strong correlation with the percentage of naive T cells as measured by flow cytometry.

Germline-derived CDR1 and CDR2 are SGHKS and YYEKEE (reference sequence). The CDR3 is 14 residues long. Trimming at V came to 4 bases and at J to 8 bases, leaving 9 bases not matched to a gene. PCR was performed a second time for about 7 to 12 cycles using a sample-barcoded 5' primer and a J-beta primer mix. TCRdb redid the calling of the 5' RACE reads with MiXCR, one entry per CDR3 protein. The sample has 870,000 or so distinct CDR3 sequences, around 30% seen once. The study drew donors from healthy Caucasian individuals in Russia aged 6 to 90. About 10 milliliters of peripheral blood were drawn from each donor into EDTA-treated tubes. In this sample, this clonotype turned up a few times. The target antigen is unknown.

The source is a woman aged 80 or over in good health. Sequencing was carried out using blood. The V gene is TRBV5-5, the J gene TRBJ1-1, with 9 nucleotides matching TRBD1. The CDR3: CASSHDRGTGEAFF. In DNA, the CDR3 is TGTGCCAGCAGCCACGACCGAGGGACAGGGGAAGCTTTCTTT.